These 10 T cell receptor beta chains came from one sample sequenced in a study of blood T cell repertoires in COVID-19 (dated by TCRdb to the early 2020s). Receptors were amplified or captured by the immunoSEQ multiplex PCR assay. Imported from immuneACCESS, the table was reduced by TCRdb to in-frame sequences with V and J called. These copies leave out some clones; in studies compared against another copy, an unresolved V gene accounts for under half, and the cause of the remainder is not known. The sample table contains some 150,000 clones; only one count was recorded for about nine tenths of them. The top ten clones comprise about 2.5% of the sample. Material for sequencing was peripheral blood. These receptors were obtained from an older woman with acute or convalescent COVID-19.

The chain links TRBV4-2 to TRBJ2-2; TRBD2 matches 12 bases. With V trimmed by 0 bases and J by 8 bases, 4 bases remained unmatched. This CDR3 is 16 amino acids long. Looked up from germline, CDR1 is LGHNA and CDR2 is YNFKEQ. CDR3: CASSQDLAGGLGELFF. The CDR3 DNA reads as TGTGCCAGCAGCCAAGATCTAGCGGGGGGGCTGGGGGAGCTGTTTTTT.

The chain uses TRBV7-2 and TRBJ1-1; D is undetermined. Germline values: CDR1 SGHTA, CDR2 FQGNSA. This CDR3 has 13 residues. The germline V and J ends were trimmed by 1 base and 3 bases, with 6 bases remaining between them. This CDR3 reads CASSLGQYTEAFF. The CDR3 DNA sequence: TGTGCCAGCAGCTTAGGTCAGTACACTGAAGCTTTCTTT.

The chain combines TRBV18 with TRBJ2-1; TRBD2 matches at 10 bases. The CDR3 has 17 residues. Trimming at V came to 1 base and at J to 1 base, leaving 4 bases not matched to a gene. Germline CDR1 is KGHSH and CDR2 is LQKENI. For the CDR3, the DNA is TGTGCCAGCTCACCACGGGCTAGCGGGGGTTCCTACAATGAGCAGTTCTTC. Amino acid sequence: CASSPRASGGSYNEQFF.

The J gene is TRBJ1-1, the V gene TRBV27, with D possibly being TRBD1 (6 bases). With 3 bases removed from V and 5 bases from J, the gap between germline ends came to 13 bases. CDR1 and CDR2 from the germline V gene are MNHEY and SMNVEV (reference sequence). The CDR3 has 14 amino acids. The CDR3 protein is CASSFEQGRTEAFF. The CDR3 nucleotides are TGTGCCAGCAGTTTTGAACAGGGTAGGACTGAAGCTTTCTTT.

The count of this clone is one. The V and J genes are TRBV5-6 and TRBJ1-6; no definite D call. The CDR3 has 15 amino acids. Germline assignment: CDR1 SGHDT and CDR2 YYEEEE. The ends were cut back, 3 bases at V and 13 bases at J, with 20 bases in the middle. The CDR3 DNA is TGTGCCAGCAGCTGGAGGACGGGATCCCGCTGGCCCCTCCACTTT. It is translated as CASSWRTGSRWPLHF.

The chain links TRBV6-2 or TRBV6-3 to TRBJ1-5; TRBD1 matches at 7 bases. Germline CDR1 MNHEY, CDR2 SVGEGT. V lost 8 bases and J lost 4; bases outside the gene matches: 14. The CDR3 consists of 16 residues. The CDR3 DNA reads as TGTGCCAGCGGCCGACAGGGCGCTGTGCTAAATCAGCCCCAGCATTTT. Encoded protein: CASGRQGAVLNQPQHF.

V and J are TRBV2 and TRBJ2-5; 10 positions match TRBD1. V trimming: 6 bases; J trimming: 4 bases; junction bases outside the gene matches: 8. The CDR3 has 15 residues. Germline V CDR1 and CDR2: SNHLY, FYNNEI. In nucleotides, the CDR3 is TGTGCCAGCAGATCGGGACAGGGGTTTGGAGAGACCCAGTACTTC. Amino acid sequence: CASRSGQGFGETQYF.

The rearrangement joins TRBV19 to TRBJ1-5; D might be TRBD1 (6 bases). V lost 4 bases to trimming and J lost 4 bases, with 14 bases between them. CDR1 and CDR2 (germline): LNHDA, SQIVND (reference sequence). The CDR3 spans 15 residues. The CDR3, as DNA: TGTGCCAGTAGTACCCTCGAGGGGGGGAATCAGCCCCAGCATTTT. Translation gives CASSTLEGGNQPQHF.

This CDR3 reads CAWSPGVLGNTIYF. Here the CDR3 DNA reads TGTGCCTGGAGTCCGGGGGTGCTTGGAAACACCATATATTTT. The chain links TRBV30 to TRBJ1-3, with D perhaps matching TRBD1 (5 bases). Trimming shortened V by 2 bases and J by 3 bases, and 11 bases separated the two germline ends. CDR1 is GTSNPN, CDR2 SVGIG, per germline (reference sequence). The CDR3 extends over 14 amino acids. Full variable domain (rest looked up from reference TRBV30 and TRBJ1-3): SQTIHQWPATLVQPVGSPLSLECTVEGTSNPNLYWYRQAAGRGLQLLFYSVGIGQISSEVPQNLSASRPQDRQFILSSKKLLLSDSGFYLCAWSPGVLGNTIYFGEGSWLTVV.

J is TRBJ2-2 and V is TRBV7-9, with 7 bases aligning to TRBD1. With 5 bases clipped from V and 5 bases from J, the junction kept 14 bases outside the gene matches. The CDR3 spans 17 residues. Germline-derived CDR1 and CDR2 are SEHNR and FQNEAQ (reference sequence). This CDR3 reads CASSPLTGKGRTGELFF. Written as DNA, the CDR3 is TGTGCCAGCAGCCCGTTGACAGGGAAGGGTCGTACCGGGGAGCTGTTTTTT.